The 23 T cell receptor beta chains presented below share a single source sample, sequenced in a study of PD-L1 blockade in urothelial cancer. Specified time point: pretreatment peripheral blood. Method: immunoSEQ multiplex PCR; TCRdb's copy keeps in-frame clones and lacks some. Among 85,000 to 90,000 clones listed, more than 70% were seen once. Material: PBMCs, obtained around atezolizumab (anti-PD-L1) treatment. All receptors come from a man in his 60s with urothelial cancer.

The rearrangement uses TRBV28 and TRBJ2-7, with 9 bases matching TRBD1. The V gene end was trimmed by 7 bases and the J gene end by 2 bases; junction bases not matched to a gene: 9. The germline V gene has CDR1 MDHEN and CDR2 SYDVKM. The CDR3 spans 15 residues. The CDR3 DNA reads TGTGCCAGCATGAATCCCGGGACAGGGACCTACGAGCAGTACTTC. It yields the protein CASMNPGTGTYEQYF.

The V gene is TRBV27, the J gene TRBJ2-5; 10 positions agree with TRBD1. With 6 bases clipped from V and 5 bases from J, the junction kept 3 bases outside the gene matches. The CDR3 extends over 13 amino acids. CDR1 and CDR2 from the germline V gene are MNHEY and SMNVEV (reference sequence). The CDR3 sequence: CASRTGGGETQYF. DNA of the CDR3: TGTGCCAGCAGGACAGGGGGCGGGGAGACCCAGTACTTC.

The V and J genes are TRBV29-1 and TRBJ1-6; 7 nucleotides match TRBD1. Germline-derived CDR1 and CDR2 are SQVTM and ANQGSEA. The length of the CDR3 is 13 residues. Trimming removed 7 bases from V and 6 bases from J; junction bases left unmatched: 6. CDR3 sequence (DNA): TGCAGCGACCGACAGGGACCTAATTCACCCCTCCACTTT. Translating it yields CSDRQGPNSPLHF.

The CDR3 spells CASSPNSYNEQFF. In DNA form, the CDR3 reads TGTGCCAGCTCACCCAATTCCTACAATGAGCAGTTCTTC. The chain employs TRBV18 and TRBJ2-1; D call uncertain. V was trimmed by 3 bases and J by 1 base, leaving 4 bases between them. The germline gives CDR1 KGHSH, CDR2 LQKENI. The CDR3 length is 13 residues.

This clone was seen a few times. The genes are TRBV9 and TRBJ1-1, with 10 bases fitting TRBD1. J lost 7 bases, V lost 4 bases, and 13 bases had no gene match. This CDR3 is 16 amino acids long. Germline lookup yields CDR1 SGDLS and CDR2 YYNGEE. CDR3 loop: CASSFRDRGSEGEAFF. The CDR3 DNA reads TGTGCCAGCAGCTTCCGGGACAGGGGATCTGAGGGTGAAGCTTTCTTT.

The chain carries TRBV5-1 and TRBJ1-1; 7 bases map to TRBD1. The germline gives CDR1 SGHRS, CDR2 YFSETQ. There are 14 residues in the CDR3. The trim removed 6 bases at V and 1 base at J, leaving 6 bases unmatched. CDR3 sequence (DNA): TGCGCCAGCAACCCGCAGGGGGGGAACACTGAAGCTTTCTTT. This codes for CASNPQGGNTEAFF.

V and J are TRBV5-4 and TRBJ2-7; maybe TRBD1 (6 bases). With 4 bases removed from V and 0 bases from J, the gap between germline ends came to 11 bases. CDR3 length: 14 amino acids. Per germline, CDR1 SGHNT and CDR2 YYREEE (reference sequence). The CDR3 loop reads CASSRGQSSYEQYF. DNA of the CDR3: TGTGCCAGCAGCCGAGGACAGAGCTCCTACGAGCAGTACTTC. Using reference TRBV5-4 and TRBJ2-7 for the parts outside the CDR3, the full variable domain is ETGVTQSPTHLIKTRGQQVTLRCSSQSGHNTVSWYQQALGQGPQFIFQYYREEENGRGNFPPRFSGLQFPNYSSELNVNALELDDSALYLCASSRGQSSYEQYFGPGTRLTVT.

This sequence joins TRBV7-2 and TRBJ1-1, with D uncertain. The V gene's germline CDR1 is SGHTA and CDR2 FQGNSA. V lost 5 bases to trimming and J lost 4 bases, with 11 bases between them. The CDR3 is 13 amino acids. Here the CDR3 reads CASSTRQTTEAFF. The CDR3 region has the DNA TGTGCCAGCAGCACGCGGCAAACCACTGAAGCTTTCTTT.

V gene TRBV19 combines with J gene TRBJ2-3, with 8 bases that match TRBD2. The J segment lost 2 bases and the V segment lost 4 bases, leaving 8 bases of the junction unmatched. Germline values: CDR1 LNHDA, CDR2 SQIVND (reference sequence). This CDR3 contains 16 residues. This chain's CDR3 is CASSTRTSSTTDTQYF. CDR3 nucleotides: TGTGCCAGTAGTACGCGGACTAGCTCAACCACAGATACGCAGTATTTT.

The V and J genes are TRBV9 and TRBJ2-1; weak D call: TRBD2 (6 bases). The CDR3 has 15 residues. Germline loops: CDR1 SGDLS, CDR2 YYNGEE. The V end was cut by 5 bases, the J end by 5 bases, with 17 bases between. The CDR3 sequence is CASRRALTSDNEQFF. In DNA, the CDR3 is TGTGCCAGCAGAAGAGCCCTGACTAGTGACAATGAGCAGTTCTTC. The entire variable domain, with the rest obtained from reference TRBV9 and TRBJ2-1, is as follows: DSGVTQTPKHLITATGQRVTLRCSPRSGDLSVYWYQQSLDQGLQFLIQYYNGEERAKGNILERFSAQQFPDLHSELNLSSLELGDSALYFCASRRALTSDNEQFFGPGTRLTVL.

The chain recombines TRBV7-3 with TRBJ2-3, with 7 bases that match TRBD2. The CDR3 sequence is 16 residues long. The J segment lost 1 base and the V segment lost 3 bases, leaving 7 bases of the junction unmatched. Germline V gene sequence: CDR1 SGHTA, CDR2 FQGTGA. The CDR3 DNA reads TGTGCCAGCAGCTTTGGGGGGGGAGCCCGCACAGATACGCAGTATTTT. Translation gives CASSFGGGARTDTQYF.

The table lists this clone with a count of one. The V and J genes are TRBV29-1 and TRBJ1-1, with D uncertain. In germline, CDR1 is SQVTM, CDR2 ANQGSEA. CDR3 size: 12 residues. V dropped 4 bases and J dropped 3 bases, with 9 bases sitting between them. The CDR3 DNA is TGCAGCGTTGGCAGGCCGGACACTGAAGCTTTCTTT. Translated, it gives CSVGRPDTEAFF.

V is TRBV10-2 and J is TRBJ2-7, with 7 bases lining up with TRBD1. The germline V gene has CDR1 WSHSY and CDR2 SAAADI. The CDR3 runs 14 residues. V trimming: 6 bases; J trimming: 6 bases; junction bases outside the gene matches: 11. The CDR3 spells CASRRQGIGGEQYF. For the CDR3, the DNA is TGCGCCAGCAGGCGACAGGGAATAGGCGGCGAGCAGTACTTC.

The rearrangement joins TRBV7-9 to TRBJ2-7; possibly TRBD1 for D (6 bases). The CDR3 totals 14 residues. The ends were cut back, 2 bases at V and 3 bases at J, with 11 bases in the middle. CDR1 is SEHNR and CDR2 is FQNEAQ in the germline V gene (reference sequence). The CDR3 nucleotides read TGTGCCAGCAGCTTATCGCAGGGGATCTACGAGCAGTACTTC. It translates to CASSLSQGIYEQYF.

This clone was detected only once. The V and J genes are TRBV11-2 and TRBJ2-3, with TRBD2 identical over 8 bases. The CDR3 loop spans 18 amino acids. CDR1 is SGHAT and CDR2 is FQNNGV in the germline V gene. V trimming: 0 bases; J trimming: 3 bases; junction bases outside the gene matches: 11. This CDR3 reads CASSLETPSGSSTDTQYF. The CDR3 coding sequence is TGTGCCAGCAGCTTAGAAACACCAAGCGGGAGTTCTACAGATACGCAGTATTTT.

This clone was seen only a few times. The chain employs TRBV11-3 and TRBJ1-4, with D possibly TRBD1 on 6 matching bases. The CDR3 extends over 14 amino acids. Trimming left V 5 bases short and J 5 bases short, with 12 bases between. From germline, CDR1 is SGHNT and CDR2 YENEEA. The CDR3 loop reads CASSQGPGNEKLFF. Here the CDR3 DNA reads TGTGCCAGCAGCCAGGGGCCGGGGAATGAAAAACTGTTTTTT.

V gene TRBV19 combines with J gene TRBJ2-1; D ambiguous. Trimming shortened V by 3 bases and J by 0 bases, and 12 bases separated the two germline ends. Looked up from germline, CDR1 is LNHDA and CDR2 is SQIVND (reference sequence). The CDR3 spans 16 residues. The CDR3 region has the DNA TGTGCCAGTAGTATCCTTTTGACGGGCTCCTACAATGAGCAGTTCTTC. The encoded protein is CASSILLTGSYNEQFF.

V gene TRBV4-3 combines with J gene TRBJ1-4; no firm D call. The CDR3 runs to 13 residues. V shed 1 base and J shed 8 bases, with 8 bases lying between them. Germline V gives CDR1 LGHNA, CDR2 YSLEER. The CDR3 spells CASSQGVREKLFF. CDR3 DNA sequence: TGCGCCAGCAGCCAAGGCGTACGGGAAAAACTGTTTTTT.

The CDR3 protein is CASWGQGNHEQYF. In DNA, the CDR3 is TGTGCCTCCTGGGGCCAGGGGAATCACGAGCAGTACTTC. V and J are TRBV10-3 and TRBJ2-7; D possibly corresponds to TRBD1 (6 bases). Looked up from germline, CDR1 is ENHRY and CDR2 is SYGVKD. V shed 11 bases and J shed 5 bases, with 19 bases lying between them. The CDR3 contains 13 residues.

V usage is TRBV12-5 and J usage is TRBJ1-5; no reliable D call. This CDR3 is 18 amino acids long. Germline V gene data show CDR1 as LGHNT and CDR2 as FRNRAP. V was pared by 0 bases and J by 0 bases, with 15 bases between. The CDR3 region is CASGLVLLPTSSNQPQHF. The CDR3 nucleotides are TGTGCTAGTGGTTTGGTCCTATTGCCTACCTCTAGCAATCAGCCCCAGCATTTT.

The V gene is TRBV7-2, the J gene TRBJ1-5; 7 positions match TRBD1. In germline, CDR1 is SGHTA, CDR2 FQGNSA. The trim removed 1 base at V and 0 bases at J, leaving 3 bases unmatched. This CDR3 region has 16 residues. The DNA of the CDR3 is TGTGCCAGCAGCTTAGTTGGGACAGATAGCAATCAGCCCCAGCATTTT. It codes for CASSLVGTDSNQPQHF.

The chain has TRBV19 and TRBJ2-1, with 12 bases matching TRBD2. The CDR3 sequence is 18 residues long. CDR1 and CDR2 (germline): LNHDA, SQIVND (reference sequence). After removal of 4 bases from V and 4 bases from J, the junction contained 11 bases not matched to a gene. The CDR3 DNA is TGTGCCAGTAGTACCTTCCGGACTAGCGGGGCGCTATACAATGAGCAGTTCTTC. Protein sequence: CASSTFRTSGALYNEQFF.

J is TRBJ1-5 and V is TRBV5-4, with D unclear. V shed 2 bases and J shed 3 bases, with 9 bases lying between them. The CDR3 is 14 amino acids. Looked up from germline, CDR1 is SGHNT and CDR2 is YYREEE (reference sequence). The CDR3, as DNA: TGTGCCAGCAGCTTCCCCCGGGACAATCAGCCCCAGCATTTT. Translating gives CASSFPRDNQPQHF.